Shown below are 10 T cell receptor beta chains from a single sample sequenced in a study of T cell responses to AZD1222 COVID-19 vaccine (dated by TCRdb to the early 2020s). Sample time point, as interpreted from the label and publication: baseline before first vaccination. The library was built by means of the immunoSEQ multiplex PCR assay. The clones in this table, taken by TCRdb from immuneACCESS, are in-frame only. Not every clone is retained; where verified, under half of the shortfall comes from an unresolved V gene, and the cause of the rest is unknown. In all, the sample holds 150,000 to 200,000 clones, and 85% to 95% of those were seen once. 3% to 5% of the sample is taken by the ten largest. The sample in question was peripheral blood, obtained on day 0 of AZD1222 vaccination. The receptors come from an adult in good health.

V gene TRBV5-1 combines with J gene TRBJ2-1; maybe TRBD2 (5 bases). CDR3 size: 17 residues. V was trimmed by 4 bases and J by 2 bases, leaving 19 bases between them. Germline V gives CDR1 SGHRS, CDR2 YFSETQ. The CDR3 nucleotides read TGCGCCAGCAGCCTCCTCGGTGGCGGGTTAACCTACAATGAGCAGTTCTTC. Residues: CASSLLGGGLTYNEQFF.

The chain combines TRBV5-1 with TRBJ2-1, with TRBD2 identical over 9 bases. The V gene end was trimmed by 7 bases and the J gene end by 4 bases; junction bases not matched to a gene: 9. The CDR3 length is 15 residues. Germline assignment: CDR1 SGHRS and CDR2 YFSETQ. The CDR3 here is CASGETSGVYNEQFF. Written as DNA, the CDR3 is TGCGCCAGCGGCGAGACTAGCGGTGTTTACAATGAGCAGTTCTTC. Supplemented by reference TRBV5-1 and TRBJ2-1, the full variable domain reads KAGVTQTPRYLIKTRGQQVTLSCSPISGHRSVSWYQQTPGQGLQFLFEYFSETQRNKGNFPGRFSGRQFSNSRSEMNVSTLELGDSALYLCASGETSGVYNEQFFGPGTRLTVL.

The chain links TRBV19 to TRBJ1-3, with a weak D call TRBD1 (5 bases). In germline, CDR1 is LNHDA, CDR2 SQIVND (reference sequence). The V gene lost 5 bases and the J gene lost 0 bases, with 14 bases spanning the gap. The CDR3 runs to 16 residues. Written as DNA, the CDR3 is TGTGCCAGTAGTGGAATAGACAGTCTCTCTGGAAACACCATATATTTT. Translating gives CASSGIDSLSGNTIYF.

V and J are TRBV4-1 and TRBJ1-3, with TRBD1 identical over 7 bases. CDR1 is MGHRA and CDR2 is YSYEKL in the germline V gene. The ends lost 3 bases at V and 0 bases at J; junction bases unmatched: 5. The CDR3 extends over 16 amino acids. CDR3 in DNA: TGCGCCAGCAGCCACATAGGGACAGCCTCTGGAAACACCATATATTTT. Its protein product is CASSHIGTASGNTIYF.

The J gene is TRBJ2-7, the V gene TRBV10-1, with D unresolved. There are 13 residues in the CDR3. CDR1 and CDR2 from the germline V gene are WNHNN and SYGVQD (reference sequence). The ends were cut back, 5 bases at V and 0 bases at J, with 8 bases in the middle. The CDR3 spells CASSPSLSYEQYF. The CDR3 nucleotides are TGCGCCAGCAGTCCTTCCCTCTCCTACGAGCAGTACTTC.

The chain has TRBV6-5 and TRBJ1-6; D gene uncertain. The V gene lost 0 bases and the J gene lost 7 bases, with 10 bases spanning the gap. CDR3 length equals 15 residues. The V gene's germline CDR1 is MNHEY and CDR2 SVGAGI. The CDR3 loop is CASSYSTSVNSPLHF. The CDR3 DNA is TGTGCCAGCAGTTACTCGACATCGGTCAATTCACCCCTCCACTTT.

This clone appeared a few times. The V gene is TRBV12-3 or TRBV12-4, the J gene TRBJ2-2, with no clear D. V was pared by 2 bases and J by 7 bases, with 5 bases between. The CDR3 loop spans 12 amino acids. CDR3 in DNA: TGTGCCAGCAGTTTACACCACGGGGAGCTGTTTTTT. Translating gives CASSLHHGELFF.

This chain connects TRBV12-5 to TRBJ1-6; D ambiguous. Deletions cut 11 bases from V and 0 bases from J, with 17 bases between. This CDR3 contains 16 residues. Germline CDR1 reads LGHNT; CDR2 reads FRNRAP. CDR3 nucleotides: TGTGCTCCAGCCCCCCAGCGCAGCTCCTATAATTCACCCCTCCACTTT. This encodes CAPAPQRSSYNSPLHF.

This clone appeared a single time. This CDR3 is CASSNRRGDGYTF. Written as DNA, the CDR3 is TGTGCCAGTAGTAACCGGAGAGGGGATGGCTACACCTTC. The chain employs TRBV19 and TRBJ1-2; D is possibly TRBD1 (5 bases). Trimming left V 4 bases short and J 6 bases short, with 12 bases between. This CDR3 has 13 residues. Germline V lookup: CDR1 LNHDA, CDR2 SQIVND (reference sequence).

The DNA for the CDR3 is TGTGCCAGCAGCCAATTTCGGGCTAGCGGGAGCTCCTACAATGAGCAGTTCTTC. Translated: CASSQFRASGSSYNEQFF. This chain joins TRBV16 and TRBJ2-1; 10 positions match TRBD2. This CDR3 contains 18 residues. CDR1 is KGHSY and CDR2 is FQNENV in the germline V gene. V lost 1 base, J lost 0 bases, and 6 bases stayed unmatched.